The T cell receptor beta chain described here comes from a study of shared clonotypes between healthy human individuals. Study-level information: Three CD4 naive, three CD4 memory, two CD8 naive and one CD8 memory plate were used per donor. Study-level results: Non-shared clonotypes showed lower generation probabilities than clonotypes common to all four donors.

The deep-level immunoSEQ assay was used. Libraries were prepared by immunoSEQ multiplex PCR; TCRdb keeps only in-frame clonotypes and omits some of them. The repertoire consists of about 92,000 clones, with 60% to 70% occurring once and the leading ten covering about half. The CDR3 runs 16 residues. Germline CDR1 and CDR2: SGHDT and YYEEEE. The V end was cut by 0 bases, the J end by 0 bases, with 13 bases between. Comments on this clone: What it binds is unknown.

Input material: memory CD8+ T cells sorted from blood. Subset of the sample: CD45RO+ cells pooled with CCR7-negative TemRA cells. This TCR was recovered from a man aged 30 to 39 in good health. The V gene is TRBV5-6, the J gene TRBJ2-7; D perhaps matches TRBD1 (6 bases). The CDR3 DNA reads TGTGCCAGCAGCTTGGTGGGTCAGGGGACCTCCTACGAGCAGTACTTC. Its protein is CASSLVGQGTSYEQYF.